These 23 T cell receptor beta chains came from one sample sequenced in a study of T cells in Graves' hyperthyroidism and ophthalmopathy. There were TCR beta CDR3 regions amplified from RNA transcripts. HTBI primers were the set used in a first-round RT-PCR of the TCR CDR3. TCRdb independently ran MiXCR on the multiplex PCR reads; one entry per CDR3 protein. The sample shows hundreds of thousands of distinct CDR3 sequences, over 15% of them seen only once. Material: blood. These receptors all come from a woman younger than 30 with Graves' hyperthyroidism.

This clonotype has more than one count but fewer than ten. This CDR3 reads CASSLGLQGETQYF. The DNA of the CDR3 is TGTGCCAGCAGCTTGGGGCTGCAGGGAGAGACCCAGTACTTC. The V and J genes are TRBV5-6 and TRBJ2-5, with D possibly matching TRBD1 (5 bases). Germline CDR1 and CDR2: SGHDT and YYEEEE. V was trimmed by 0 bases and J by 4 bases, leaving 10 bases between them. This CDR3 contains 14 residues.

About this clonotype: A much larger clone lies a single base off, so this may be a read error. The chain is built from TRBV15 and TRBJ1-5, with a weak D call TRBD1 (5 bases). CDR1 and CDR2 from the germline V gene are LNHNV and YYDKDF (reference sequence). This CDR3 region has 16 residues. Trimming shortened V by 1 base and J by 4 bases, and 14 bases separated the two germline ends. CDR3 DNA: TGTGCCACCAGCAGAGTGCAGGGTTCGGGGAATCAGCCCCAGCATTTT. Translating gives CATSRVQGSGNQPQHF.

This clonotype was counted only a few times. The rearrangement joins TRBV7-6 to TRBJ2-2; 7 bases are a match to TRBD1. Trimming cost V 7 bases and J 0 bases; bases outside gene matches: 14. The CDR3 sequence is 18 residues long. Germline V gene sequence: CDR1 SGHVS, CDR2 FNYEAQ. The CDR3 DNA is TGTGCCAGCAACAGCCCCGGCAGGGGGTATTCGAACACCGGGGAGCTGTTTTTT. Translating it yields CASNSPGRGYSNTGELFF.

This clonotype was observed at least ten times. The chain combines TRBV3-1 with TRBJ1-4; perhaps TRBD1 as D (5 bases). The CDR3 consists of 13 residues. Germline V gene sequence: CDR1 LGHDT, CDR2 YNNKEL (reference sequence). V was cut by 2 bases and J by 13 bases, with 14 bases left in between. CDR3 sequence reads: CASSQKGTGGLFF. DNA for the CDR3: TGTGCCAGCAGCCAAAAGGGCACAGGTGGACTGTTTTTT.

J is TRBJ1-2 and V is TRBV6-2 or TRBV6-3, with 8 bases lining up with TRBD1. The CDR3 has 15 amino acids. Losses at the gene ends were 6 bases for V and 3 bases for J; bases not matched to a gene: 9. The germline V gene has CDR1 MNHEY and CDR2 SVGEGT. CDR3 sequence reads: CASRPADRGYYGYTF. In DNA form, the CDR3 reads TGTGCCAGCAGGCCGGCAGACAGGGGTTACTATGGCTACACCTTC.

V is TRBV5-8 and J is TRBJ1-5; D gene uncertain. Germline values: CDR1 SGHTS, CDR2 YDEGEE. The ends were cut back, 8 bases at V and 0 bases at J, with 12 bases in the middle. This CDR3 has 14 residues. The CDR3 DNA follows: TGTGCCAGTAACGAGGGATATAGCAATCAGCCCCAGCATTTT. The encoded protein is CASNEGYSNQPQHF.

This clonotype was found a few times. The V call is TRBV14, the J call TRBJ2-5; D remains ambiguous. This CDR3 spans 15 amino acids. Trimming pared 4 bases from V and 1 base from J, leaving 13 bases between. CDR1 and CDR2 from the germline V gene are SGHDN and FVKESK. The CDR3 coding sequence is TGTGCCAGCAGCCTTGACGTACAATTCCAAGAGACCCAGTACTTC. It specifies CASSLDVQFQETQYF.

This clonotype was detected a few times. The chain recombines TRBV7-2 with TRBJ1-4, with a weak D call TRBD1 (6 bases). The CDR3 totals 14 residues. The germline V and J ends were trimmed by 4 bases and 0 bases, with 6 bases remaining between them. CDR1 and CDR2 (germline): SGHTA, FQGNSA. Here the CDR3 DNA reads TGTGCCAGCAGCTACAGGGCAACTAATGAAAAACTGTTTTTT. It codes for CASSYRATNEKLFF.

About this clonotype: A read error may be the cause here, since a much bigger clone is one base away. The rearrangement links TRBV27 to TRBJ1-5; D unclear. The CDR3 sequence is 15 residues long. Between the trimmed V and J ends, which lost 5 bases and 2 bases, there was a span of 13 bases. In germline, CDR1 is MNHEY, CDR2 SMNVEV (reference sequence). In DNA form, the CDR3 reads TGTGCCAGCAGTGCGAGACTTACGCGCAATCAGCCCCAGCATTTT. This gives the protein CASSARLTRNQPQHF.

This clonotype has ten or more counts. This chain's CDR3 is CSAPGLAGSYNEQFF. The CDR3 nucleotides are TGCAGTGCCCCGGGACTAGCGGGCTCCTACAATGAGCAGTTCTTC. This chain links TRBV20-1 with TRBJ2-1; TRBD2 agrees at 12 bases. CDR3 length equals 15 residues. The germline gives CDR1 DFQATT, CDR2 SNEGSKA (reference sequence). Trimming cost V 6 bases and J 0 bases; bases outside gene matches: 3.

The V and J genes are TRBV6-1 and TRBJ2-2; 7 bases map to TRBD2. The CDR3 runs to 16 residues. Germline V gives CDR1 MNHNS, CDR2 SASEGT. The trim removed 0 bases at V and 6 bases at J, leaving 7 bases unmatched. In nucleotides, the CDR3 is TGTGCCAGCAGTGAAGCGATGGGTGGGGGGGCCGGGGAGCTGTTTTTT. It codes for CASSEAMGGGAGELFF.

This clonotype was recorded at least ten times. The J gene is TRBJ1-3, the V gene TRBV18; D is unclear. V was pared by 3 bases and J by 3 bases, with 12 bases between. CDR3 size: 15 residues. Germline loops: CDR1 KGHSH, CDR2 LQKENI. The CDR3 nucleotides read TGTGCCAGCTCACCTAACCGGGAGGTTGGAAACACCATATATTTT. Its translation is CASSPNREVGNTIYF.

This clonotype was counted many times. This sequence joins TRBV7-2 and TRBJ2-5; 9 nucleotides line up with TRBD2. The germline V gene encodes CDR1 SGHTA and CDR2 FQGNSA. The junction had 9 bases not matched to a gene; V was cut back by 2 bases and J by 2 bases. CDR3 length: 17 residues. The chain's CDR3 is CASSLIPSGETQETQYF. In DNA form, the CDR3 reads TGTGCCAGCAGCTTAATTCCTAGCGGGGAAACTCAAGAGACCCAGTACTTC.

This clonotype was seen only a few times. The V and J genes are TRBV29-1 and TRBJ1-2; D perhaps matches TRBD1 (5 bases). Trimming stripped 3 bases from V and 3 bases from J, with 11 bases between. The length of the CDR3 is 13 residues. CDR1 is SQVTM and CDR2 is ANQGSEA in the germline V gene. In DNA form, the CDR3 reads TGCAGCGTTGAGCAGGGCCTATACTATGGCTACACCTTC. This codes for CSVEQGLYYGYTF. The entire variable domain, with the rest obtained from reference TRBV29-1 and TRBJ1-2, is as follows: SAVISQKPSRDICQRGTSLTIQCQVDSQVTMMFWYRQQPGQSLTLIATANQGSEATYESGFVIDKFPISRPNLTFSTLTVSNMSPEDSSIYLCSVEQGLYYGYTFGSGTRLTVV.

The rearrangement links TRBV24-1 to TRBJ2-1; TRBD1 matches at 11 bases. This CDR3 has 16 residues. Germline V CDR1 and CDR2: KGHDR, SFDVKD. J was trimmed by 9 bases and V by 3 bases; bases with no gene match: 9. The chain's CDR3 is CATSDRGTGGGGEQFF. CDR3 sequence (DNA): TGTGCCACCAGTGATCGGGGGACAGGGGGAGGTGGTGAGCAGTTCTTC.

CDR3 bases: TGCAGTGCAGGTAGCGGAGGGACCTACAATGAGCAGTTCTTC. This gives the protein CSAGSGGTYNEQFF. The chain has TRBV20-1 and TRBJ2-1, with D possibly TRBD2 on 6 matching bases. V lost 6 bases and J lost 2, with 14 bases in between. This CDR3 has 14 residues. The germline gives CDR1 DFQATT, CDR2 SNEGSKA (reference sequence).

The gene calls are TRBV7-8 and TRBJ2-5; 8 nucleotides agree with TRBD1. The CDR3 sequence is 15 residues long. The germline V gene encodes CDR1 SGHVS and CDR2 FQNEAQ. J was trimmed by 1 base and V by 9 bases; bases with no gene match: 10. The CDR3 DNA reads TGTGCCAGTAACCTCCAAACAGGGGGCCAAGAGACCCAGTACTTC. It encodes CASNLQTGGQETQYF.

CDR3 sequence reads: CASRPPRNEKLFF. The CDR3 DNA reads as TGTGCCAGCAGACCACCCCGTAATGAAAAACTGTTTTTT. The chain combines TRBV6-1 with TRBJ1-4; D is undetermined. CDR1 MNHNS and CDR2 SASEGT come from the germline V gene. Trimming took 6 bases from V and 4 from J, leaving 9 bases between them. The CDR3 is 13 amino acids.

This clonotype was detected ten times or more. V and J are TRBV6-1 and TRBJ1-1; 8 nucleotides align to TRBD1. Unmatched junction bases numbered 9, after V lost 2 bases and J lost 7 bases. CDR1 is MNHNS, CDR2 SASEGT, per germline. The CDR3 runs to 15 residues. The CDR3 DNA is TGTGCCAGCAGTGAAATGGGACAGGCGTTCTTTGAAGCTTTCTTT. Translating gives CASSEMGQAFFEAFF.

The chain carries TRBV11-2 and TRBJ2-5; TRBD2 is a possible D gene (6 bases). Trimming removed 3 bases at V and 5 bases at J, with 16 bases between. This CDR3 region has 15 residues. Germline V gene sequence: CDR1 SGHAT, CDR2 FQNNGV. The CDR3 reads CASSLSGLARETQYF. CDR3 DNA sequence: TGTGCCAGCAGCTTGAGCGGGCTAGCGCGCGAGACCCAGTACTTC.

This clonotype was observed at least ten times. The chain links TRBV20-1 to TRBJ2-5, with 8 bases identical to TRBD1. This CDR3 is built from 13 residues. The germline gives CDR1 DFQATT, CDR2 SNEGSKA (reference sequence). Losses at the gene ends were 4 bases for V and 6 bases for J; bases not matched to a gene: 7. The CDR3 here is CSATETGGKTQYF. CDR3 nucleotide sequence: TGCAGTGCTACGGAAACAGGGGGGAAGACCCAGTACTTC.

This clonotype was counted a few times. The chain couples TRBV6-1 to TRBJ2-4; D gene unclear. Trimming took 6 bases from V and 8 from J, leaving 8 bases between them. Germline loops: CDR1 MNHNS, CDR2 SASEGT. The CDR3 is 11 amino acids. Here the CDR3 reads CASRDGHIQYF. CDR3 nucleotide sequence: TGTGCCAGCAGAGACGGACACATTCAGTACTTC.

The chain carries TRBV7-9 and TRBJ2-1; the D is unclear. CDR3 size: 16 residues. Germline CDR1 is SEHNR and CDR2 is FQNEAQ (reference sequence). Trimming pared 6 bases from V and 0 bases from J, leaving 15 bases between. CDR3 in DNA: TGTGCCAGCAGACCCAAGCGCGATAGCTCCTACAATGAGCAGTTCTTC. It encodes CASRPKRDSSYNEQFF.